The following is a TCR beta chain sequence with its context. Donors were grouped by their self-reported clinical history. The protocol was immunoSEQ multiplex PCR, while the TCRdb copy is restricted to in-frame clones and leaves out a portion. The sample has around 500,000 clones, approximately 90% seen once. The CDR3 has 15 amino acids. In germline, CDR1 is SGDLS, CDR2 YYNGEE. Losses at the gene ends were 1 base for V and 2 bases for J; bases not matched to a gene: 4. The sample comes from a study of blood T cell repertoires in COVID-19. This sequence was found in a woman in her forties who had recovered from COVID-19. This chain connects TRBV9 to TRBJ1-2, with 8 bases aligning to TRBD1. Sequencing was performed on PBMCs or T cells enriched from blood (not recorded which). The CDR3 DNA follows: TGTGCCAGCAGCGTAACAGGGGGAGGCAACTATGGCTACACCTTC. As protein: CASSVTGGGNYGYTF.